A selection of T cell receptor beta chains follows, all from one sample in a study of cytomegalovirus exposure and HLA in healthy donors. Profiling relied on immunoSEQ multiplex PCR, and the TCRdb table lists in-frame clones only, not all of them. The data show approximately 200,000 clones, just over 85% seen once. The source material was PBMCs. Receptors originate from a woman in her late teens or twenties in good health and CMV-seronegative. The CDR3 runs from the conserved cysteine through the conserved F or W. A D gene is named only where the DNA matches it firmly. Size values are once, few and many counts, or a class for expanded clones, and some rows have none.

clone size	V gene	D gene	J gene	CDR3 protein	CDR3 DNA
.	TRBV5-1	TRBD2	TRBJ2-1	CASSLFRLAGLAPYNEQFF	TGCGCCAGCAGCTTGTTTAGACTAGCGGGACTTGCCCCCTACAATGAGCAGTTCTTC
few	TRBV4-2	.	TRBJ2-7	CASSQEAGAAYEQYF	TGTGCCAGCAGCCAAGAGGCGGGGGCGGCCTACGAGCAGTACTTC
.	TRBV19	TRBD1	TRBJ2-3	CASSIRQGADTQYF	TGTGCCAGTAGTATACGGCAGGGGGCAGATACGCAGTATTTT
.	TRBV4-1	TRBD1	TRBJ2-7	CASSQGGFRQGAYEQYF	TGCGCCAGCAGCCAGGGGGGTTTTCGACAGGGGGCATACGAGCAGTACTTC
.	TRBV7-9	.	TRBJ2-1	CASSLGASRVEEQFF	TGTGCCAGCAGCCTGGGGGCTAGTCGGGTGGAGGAGCAGTTCTTC
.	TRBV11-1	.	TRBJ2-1	CASSLDRHNEQFF	TGTGCCAGCAGCCTCGACAGACATAATGAGCAGTTCTTC
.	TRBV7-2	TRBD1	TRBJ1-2	CASSLSPGQDRYGYTF	TGTGCCAGCAGCTTATCCCCGGGACAGGACCGCTATGGCTACACCTTC
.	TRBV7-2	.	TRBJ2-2	CASSGHPTGELFF	TGTGCCAGCAGCGGCCACCCGACCGGGGAGCTGTTTTTT
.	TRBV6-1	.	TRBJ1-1	CASGARGSNTEAFF	TGTGCCAGCGGGGCGAGGGGGTCGAACACTGAAGCTTTCTTT
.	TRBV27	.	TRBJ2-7	CASSLSRSVPTYEQYF	TGTGCCAGCAGTTTATCGCGGTCCGTTCCCACCTACGAGCAGTACTTC
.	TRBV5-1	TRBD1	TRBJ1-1	CASSGTGGRTEAFF	TGCGCCAGCAGCGGGACAGGGGGAAGGACTGAAGCTTTCTTT
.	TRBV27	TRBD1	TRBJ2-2	CASSSAGQVTGELFF	TGTGCCAGCAGTTCCGCGGGACAGGTCACCGGGGAGCTGTTTTTT
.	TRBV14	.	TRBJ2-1	CASSGDFHNEQFF	TGTGCCAGCAGCGGGGACTTTCACAATGAGCAGTTCTTC
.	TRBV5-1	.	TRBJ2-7	CASSSDLDGYEQYF	TGCGCCAGCAGCTCGGACTTGGACGGCTACGAGCAGTACTTC
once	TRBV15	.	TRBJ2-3	CATSRGRTASTDTQYF	TGTGCCACCAGCAGAGGCCGTACAGCCAGCACAGATACGCAGTATTTT
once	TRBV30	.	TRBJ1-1	CAWGTMNTEAFF	TGTGCCTGGGGGACAATGAACACTGAAGCTTTCTTT
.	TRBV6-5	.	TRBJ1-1	CASISGGGTEAFF	TGTGCCAGCATTTCCGGGGGGGGCACTGAAGCTTTCTTT
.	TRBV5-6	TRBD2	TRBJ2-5	CASSLSAGRETQYF	TGTGCCAGCAGCCTATCAGCGGGACGGGAGACCCAGTACTTC